This entry describes one T cell receptor (beta chain). Its antigen remains unidentified. These data come from a study of T cell responses to AZD1222 COVID-19 vaccine. V dropped 8 bases and J dropped 2; count of bases not matched to a gene: 3. This CDR3 has 14 amino acids. Germline V gene data show CDR1 as SGHTA and CDR2 as FQGNSA. Second doses that came at about 4 or about 12 weeks were put together. This table comes from immunoSEQ multiplex PCR, and its TCRdb copy is limited to in-frame clones, with some not included. The sample yields approximately 150,000 clones, about 86% seen once. Study outcomes and limitations: Spike was spanned by vaccine-associated CD4 TCRs, which were dominant at 160-218 and 743-854. Mostly white British, mostly female donors; authors suggested clonal diversity may be underestimated. It was only five to seven AZD1222 recipients who were seropositive at baseline.

The sample in question was peripheral blood, obtained 28 days after the second AZD1222 dose. The sequence was collected from an adult who received the AZD1222 COVID-19 vaccine. The V and J genes are TRBV7-2 and TRBJ2-2; 9 nucleotides match TRBD2. CDR3 DNA sequence: TGTGCCAGCTCGACTAGCGGTAACACCGGGGAGCTGTTTTTT. It encodes CASSTSGNTGELFF.